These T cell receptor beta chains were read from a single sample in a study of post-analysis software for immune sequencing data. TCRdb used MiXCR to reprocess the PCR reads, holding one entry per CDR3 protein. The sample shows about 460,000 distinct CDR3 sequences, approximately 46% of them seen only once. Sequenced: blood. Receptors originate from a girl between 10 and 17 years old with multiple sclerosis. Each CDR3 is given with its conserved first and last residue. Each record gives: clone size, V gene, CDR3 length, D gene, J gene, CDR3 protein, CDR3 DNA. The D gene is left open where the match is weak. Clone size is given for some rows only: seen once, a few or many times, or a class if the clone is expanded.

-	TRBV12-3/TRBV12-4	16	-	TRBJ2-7	CASSFDVGETGYEQYF	TGTGCCAGCAGTTTCGATGTGGGGGAGACGGGCTACGAGCAGTACTTC
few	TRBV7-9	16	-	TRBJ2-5	CASSSPGPLGKETQYF	TGTGCCAGCAGCTCTCCAGGCCCCCTGGGTAAAGAGACCCAGTACTTC
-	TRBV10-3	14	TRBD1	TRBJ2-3	CAISGQGSKDTQYF	TGTGCCATCAGTGGACAGGGAAGTAAAGATACGCAGTATTTT
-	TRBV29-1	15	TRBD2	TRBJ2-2	CSVLAGGPNTGELFF	TGCAGCGTACTAGCGGGAGGTCCCAACACCGGGGAGCTGTTTTTT
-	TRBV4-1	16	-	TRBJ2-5	CASSQVPGQGQETQYF	TGCGCCAGCAGCCAAGTCCCCGGCCAGGGGCAAGAGACCCAGTACTTC
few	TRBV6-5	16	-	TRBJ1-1	CASSYPQGGGGTEAFF	TGTGCCAGCAGTTACCCCCAAGGGGGGGGCGGGACTGAAGCTTTCTTT
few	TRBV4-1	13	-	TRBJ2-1	CASSQVKGGEQFF	TGCGCCAGCAGCCAAGTAAAGGGGGGTGAGCAGTTCTTC
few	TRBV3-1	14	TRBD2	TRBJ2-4	CASSQREGHGEQYF	TGTGCCAGCAGCCAGCGGGAGGGCCACGGAGAGCAGTACTTC
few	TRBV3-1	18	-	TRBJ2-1	CASSQDTAAGTSYNEQFF	TGTGCCAGCAGCCAAGACACCGCGGCGGGGACTTCCTACAATGAGCAGTTCTTC
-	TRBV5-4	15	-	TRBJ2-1	CASSLGTGHGDEQFF	TGTGCCAGCAGCCTAGGGACTGGCCATGGAGATGAGCAGTTCTTC
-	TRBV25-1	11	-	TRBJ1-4	CASQGGEELFF	TGTGCCAGCCAGGGAGGTGAAGAACTGTTTTTT
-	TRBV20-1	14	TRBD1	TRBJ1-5	CSASEGADDQPQHF	TGCAGTGCCAGTGAGGGGGCTGATGATCAGCCCCAGCATTTT
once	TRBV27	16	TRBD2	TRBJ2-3	CASSPLTSEYTDTQYF	TGTGCCAGCAGTCCATTGACTAGCGAGTACACAGATACGCAGTATTTT
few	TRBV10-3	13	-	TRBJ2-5	CAISDSGFGTQYF	TGTGCCATCAGTGATTCCGGGTTCGGGACCCAGTACTTC